A single sample gave rise to the 24 T cell receptor beta chains below, sequenced in a study of shared clonotypes between healthy human individuals (TCRdb year 2020). Libraries were built with the immunoSEQ multiplex PCR assay. TCRdb took this table from immuneACCESS and kept in-frame rearrangements with V and J called. Such tables lack part of the clones; where checked against another copy, unresolved V genes explain under half of the gap, and the rest is unexplained. The sample table contains roughly 2.2 million clones; only one count was recorded for 80% to 95% of them. The top ten hold around 0.38% of the sample. The sample taken for sequencing was naive CD4+ T cells from PBMCs. The cell subset or site label for this specimen denotes: CD45RA+ positively selected. These receptors were taken from a man aged 18-30 years in good health. Some clones in this sample may be carry-over from other donors' samples.

The genes are TRBV20-1 and TRBJ1-2; D is unresolved. In germline, CDR1 is DFQATT, CDR2 SNEGSKA (reference sequence). The CDR3 sequence is 11 residues long. V was clipped by 3 bases and J by 8 bases, with 10 bases between them. Written as DNA, the CDR3 is TGCAGTGCTAGCCCCGGACTAGGCTACACCTTC. Translated: CSASPGLGYTF.

V is TRBV5-1 and J is TRBJ2-3; 8 nucleotides line up with TRBD1. V was pared by 4 bases and J by 4 bases, with 8 bases of the junction left unmatched. The CDR3 extends over 15 amino acids. CDR1 and CDR2 (germline): SGHRS, YFSETQ. The CDR3 DNA sequence: TGCGCCAGCAGCCCACGACAGGGGTGGGCAGATACGCAGTATTTT. It is translated as CASSPRQGWADTQYF.

The genes are TRBV4-2 and TRBJ1-2, with a possible D match to TRBD1 (6 bases). CDR3 length equals 14 residues. Germline V lookup: CDR1 LGHNA, CDR2 YNFKEQ. Trimming removed 2 bases from V and 14 bases from J, with 21 bases in between. The CDR3 DNA reads TGTGCCAGCAGCCAACCGGGGGGAAATCAGGGGCGTACCTTC. Translated: CASSQPGGNQGRTF.

V and J are TRBV29-1 and TRBJ1-2; weak D call: TRBD1 (6 bases). The V gene's germline CDR1 is SQVTM and CDR2 ANQGSEA. V lost 4 bases and J lost 7, with 13 bases in between. This CDR3 contains 12 residues. The CDR3, as DNA: TGCAGCGTTGCGGGGGGCACCACTGGCTACACCTTC. This encodes CSVAGGTTGYTF.

The V and J genes are TRBV6-5 and TRBJ1-1; D may be TRBD1 (6 bases). This CDR3 is 16 amino acids long. CDR1 is MNHEY, CDR2 SVGAGI, per germline. Deletions cut 0 bases from V and 1 base from J, with 12 bases between. Here the CDR3 DNA reads TGTGCCAGCAGTTACTCGGCAGGGGTACCGAACACTGAAGCTTTCTTT. Amino acids: CASSYSAGVPNTEAFF.

The gene calls are TRBV5-4 and TRBJ2-3; 11 bases align to TRBD2. Unmatched junction bases numbered 7, after V lost 0 bases and J lost 1 base. Germline CDR1 reads SGHNT; CDR2 reads YYREEE (reference sequence). The CDR3 length is 18 residues. CDR3 in amino acids: CASSLDPSGRSGTDTQYF. The CDR3 DNA reads TGTGCCAGCAGCTTGGATCCTAGCGGGAGGTCGGGCACAGATACGCAGTATTTT.

The chain carries TRBV29-1 and TRBJ2-1; TRBD2 aligns across 10 bases. CDR1 and CDR2 from the germline V gene are SQVTM and ANQGSEA. This CDR3 has 15 amino acids. V shed 7 bases and J 5 bases; nucleotides not matched to a gene: 11. The CDR3 protein is CSDRTSGGPHNEQFF. CDR3 coding DNA: TGCAGCGACCGGACTAGCGGTGGGCCCCACAATGAGCAGTTCTTC.

The chain combines TRBV10-3 with TRBJ2-2; D possibly corresponds to TRBD1 (6 bases). Trimming stripped 3 bases from V and 2 bases from J, with 10 bases between. The CDR3 covers 15 residues. From germline, CDR1 is ENHRY and CDR2 SYGVKD. The CDR3: CAISDMGANTGELFF. CDR3 DNA: TGTGCCATCAGTGATATGGGGGCAAACACCGGGGAGCTGTTTTTT.

The rearrangement uses TRBV5-1 and TRBJ2-1, with TRBD2 matching 8 bases. J was trimmed by 5 bases and V by 4 bases; bases with no gene match: 5. CDR1 is SGHRS and CDR2 is YFSETQ in the germline V gene. The CDR3 is 14 amino acids. The CDR3 loop reads CASSPGTSDNEQFF. The CDR3 nucleotides are TGCGCCAGCAGCCCCGGGACTAGTGACAATGAGCAGTTCTTC.

The chain links TRBV11-3 to TRBJ2-2; tentative D call: TRBD1 (6 bases). Germline V gene lookup returns CDR1 SGHNT and CDR2 YENEEA. CDR3 size: 15 residues. The V end lost 6 bases, the J end lost 7 bases, and 18 bases lay between the germline ends. The CDR3 region is CASSQTGSGSGELFF. The CDR3 region has the DNA TGTGCCAGCAGTCAAACAGGGTCGGGTAGCGGGGAGCTGTTTTTT.

The rearrangement uses TRBV7-2 and TRBJ1-4, with a tentative D call TRBD1 (5 bases). The V end lost 3 bases, the J end lost 2 bases, and 10 bases lay between the germline ends. CDR1 and CDR2 from the germline V gene are SGHTA and FQGNSA. This CDR3 is 15 amino acids long. CDR3 nucleotide sequence: TGTGCCAGCAGCTTCCTCAGGGATACTAATGAAAAACTGTTTTTT. It translates to CASSFLRDTNEKLFF.

Details on this clone: Additional DNA sequences in this sample encode the identical CDR3. The CDR3 here is CASSSQAIRSGDEQYF. The CDR3 DNA follows: TGTGCCAGCAGCTCCCAGGCCATCCGTTCAGGAGACGAGCAGTACTTC. The chain couples TRBV2 to TRBJ2-7; no clear D gene. V lost 6 bases and J lost 5, with 23 bases in between. Germline CDR1 and CDR2: SNHLY and FYNNEI. This CDR3 comprises 16 residues.

The chain uses TRBV7-2 and TRBJ1-3, with unresolved D. Germline CDR1 and CDR2: SGHTA and FQGNSA. The CDR3 runs to 18 residues. The V end lost 5 bases, the J end lost 0 bases, and 20 bases lay between the germline ends. Here the CDR3 DNA reads TGTGCCAGCAGCCCTTTGGTCGCAAATCATTCCTCTGGAAACACCATATATTTT. It yields the protein CASSPLVANHSSGNTIYF.

The V call is TRBV5-4, the J call TRBJ2-6, with no clear D. Trimming removed 3 bases at V and 0 bases at J, with 4 bases between. Germline-derived CDR1 and CDR2 are SGHNT and YYREEE (reference sequence). This CDR3 spans 14 amino acids. This chain's CDR3 is CASSSHSGANVLTF. In DNA, the CDR3 is TGTGCCAGCAGCTCCCACTCTGGGGCCAACGTCCTGACTTTC. The variable domain in full, with the rest retrieved from reference TRBV5-4 and TRBJ2-6, is ETGVTQSPTHLIKTRGQQVTLRCSSQSGHNTVSWYQQALGQGPQFIFQYYREEENGRGNFPPRFSGLQFPNYSSELNVNALELDDSALYLCASSSHSGANVLTFGAGSRLTVL.

The chain joins TRBV6-1 to TRBJ2-3; D tentatively reads TRBD1 or TRBD2 (6 bases each). The CDR3 is 15 amino acids. Germline values: CDR1 MNHNS, CDR2 SASEGT. Trimming stripped 5 bases from V and 6 bases from J, with 18 bases between. The CDR3 here is CASSPVWGAGDTQYF. DNA of the CDR3: TGTGCCAGCAGTCCCGTCTGGGGGGCAGGGGATACGCAGTATTTT.

The chain employs TRBV5-1 and TRBJ2-5, with TRBD1 identical over 10 bases. The CDR3 is made up of 15 amino acids. Per germline, CDR1 SGHRS and CDR2 YFSETQ. V gave up 4 bases and J gave up 5 bases; unmatched junction bases: 8. The CDR3: CASSRGTGEEETQYF. CDR3 nucleotides: TGCGCCAGCAGCAGGGGGACAGGGGAGGAGGAGACCCAGTACTTC. Supplemented by reference TRBV5-1 and TRBJ2-5, the full variable domain reads KAGVTQTPRYLIKTRGQQVTLSCSPISGHRSVSWYQQTPGQGLQFLFEYFSETQRNKGNFPGRFSGRQFSNSRSEMNVSTLELGDSALYLCASSRGTGEEETQYFGPGTRLLVL.

The chain uses TRBV7-2 and TRBJ1-4, with D possibly being TRBD1 (6 bases). From germline, CDR1 is SGHTA and CDR2 FQGNSA. Trimming removed 7 bases at V and 4 bases at J, with 13 bases between. CDR3 length: 14 residues. CDR3 nucleotides: TGTGCCAGCAAATTACAGGGAAATAATGAAAAACTGTTTTTT. Translated, it gives CASKLQGNNEKLFF.

The chain employs TRBV19 and TRBJ2-1, with a tentative D call TRBD2 (5 bases). The CDR3 loop spans 16 amino acids. Trimming stripped 6 bases from V and 0 bases from J, with 15 bases between. Germline V CDR1 and CDR2: LNHDA, SQIVND (reference sequence). The CDR3 DNA reads as TGTGCCAGTAGCCCCAGAGCGGCCAGCTCCTACAATGAGCAGTTCTTC. This sequence encodes CASSPRAASSYNEQFF.

The chain combines TRBV5-4 with TRBJ2-6; 8 bases line up with TRBD1. Looked up from germline, CDR1 is SGHNT and CDR2 is YYREEE (reference sequence). The CDR3 extends over 17 amino acids. V lost 0 bases, J lost 0 bases, and 2 bases stayed unmatched. The CDR3 here is CASSLAQGASGANVLTF. The CDR3 nucleotides read TGTGCCAGCAGCTTGGCCCAGGGGGCCTCTGGGGCCAACGTCCTGACTTTC.

This clone was seen only once. This chain uses TRBV10-3 with TRBJ2-7; the match to TRBD1 covers 10 bases. V shed 0 bases, J shed 2 bases, and the junction held 4 bases outside the gene matches. The CDR3 spans 16 residues. Germline CDR1 and CDR2: ENHRY and SYGVKD. This CDR3 reads CAISESGTGDAYEQYF. Written as DNA, the CDR3 is TGTGCCATCAGTGAGTCGGGGACAGGGGACGCCTACGAGCAGTACTTC.

V and J are TRBV6-5 and TRBJ1-3; D uncertain. Trimming took off 0 bases at V and 1 base at J, with 7 bases between the two ends. Germline assignment: CDR1 MNHEY and CDR2 SVGAGI. The CDR3 is made up of 15 amino acids. CDR3 protein: CASSYSSRSGNTIYF. The CDR3 DNA is TGTGCCAGCAGTTACTCGAGCCGATCTGGAAACACCATATATTTT.

J is TRBJ2-7 and V is TRBV15, with TRBD1 matching 7 bases. The CDR3 consists of 16 residues. V was clipped by 0 bases and J by 4 bases; unmatched bases: 9. Germline V gene sequence: CDR1 LNHNV, CDR2 YYDKDF (reference sequence). The CDR3 nucleotides read TGTGCCACCAGCAGAGAAATTGGTAACAGGGGATACGAGCAGTACTTC. Translating it yields CATSREIGNRGYEQYF.

This chain links TRBV28 with TRBJ2-1, with 8 positions matching TRBD2. CDR1 is MDHEN, CDR2 SYDVKM, per germline. The CDR3 has 18 residues. The trim removed 4 bases at V and 7 bases at J, leaving 18 bases unmatched. CDR3 amino acids: CASSSSHGASGYRNEQFF. The CDR3, as DNA: TGTGCCAGCAGTTCCTCCCATGGGGCTAGCGGGTATAGGAATGAGCAGTTCTTC.

The count of this clone is one. The rearrangement uses TRBV10-3 and TRBJ2-6; D is unclear. V was shortened by 0 bases and J by 0 bases, with 6 bases between the two germline ends. This CDR3 region has 16 residues. Germline-derived CDR1 and CDR2 are ENHRY and SYGVKD. The CDR3 nucleotides read TGTGCCATCAGTGAGTCGGCTTCCTCTGGGGCCAACGTCCTGACTTTC. Its translation: CAISESASSGANVLTF.